One T cell receptor (beta chain) is described in this entry. This entry is derived from a study of blood T cell repertoires in COVID-19. For the study at large: Italy, Spain and the United States were the sources of the convalescent and acute COVID-19 samples. PBMCs, B-cell-depleted T cells, or T cells were the source of the cDNA or gDNA that made up the material.

The authors' processing: Using reference gene primer amplification, nucleated cell counts were estimated. Sequencing used immunoSEQ multiplex PCR; TCRdb keeps in-frame clones, though not all of them. V and J calls and clone size are given by that table; D and trimming were obtained from the DNA. The data show approximately 100,000 clones, over 70% seen once. The ends were cut back, 1 base at V and 5 bases at J, with 9 bases in the middle. The CDR3 covers 14 residues. Per germline, CDR1 SGHNT and CDR2 YYREEE (reference sequence). This sequence joins TRBV5-4 and TRBJ1-4, with D unresolved. The source is a woman aged 80 or older with acute or convalescent COVID-19. Source material: peripheral blood. CDR3 bases: TGTGCCAGCAGCTTGCGAGCGGGGAATGAAAAACTGTTTTTT. Translation: CASSLRAGNEKLFF.